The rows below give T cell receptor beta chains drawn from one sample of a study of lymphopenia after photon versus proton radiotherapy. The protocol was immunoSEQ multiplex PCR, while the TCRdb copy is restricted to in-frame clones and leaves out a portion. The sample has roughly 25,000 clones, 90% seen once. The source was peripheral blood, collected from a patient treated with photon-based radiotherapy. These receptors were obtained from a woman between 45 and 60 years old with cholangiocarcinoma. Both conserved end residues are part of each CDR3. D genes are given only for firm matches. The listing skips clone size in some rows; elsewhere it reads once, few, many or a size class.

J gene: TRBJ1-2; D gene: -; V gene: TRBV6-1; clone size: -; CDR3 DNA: TGTGCCAGCAGGAGGAGAGGGGGTTATGGCTACACCTTC; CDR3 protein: CASRRRGGYGYTF
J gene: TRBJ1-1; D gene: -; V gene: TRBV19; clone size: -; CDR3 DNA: TGTGCCAGTAGCCTTACAGGGAAGGGCACTGAAGCTTTCTTT; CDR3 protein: CASSLTGKGTEAFF
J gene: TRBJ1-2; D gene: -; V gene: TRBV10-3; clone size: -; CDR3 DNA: TGTGCCATCAGTGAGGAGGGGAAGGACTATGGCTACACCTTC; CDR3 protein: CAISEEGKDYGYTF
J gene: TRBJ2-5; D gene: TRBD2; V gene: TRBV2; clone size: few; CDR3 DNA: TGTGCCAGCAGGGGACTAGCGGGGGGGAAGACCCAGTACTTC; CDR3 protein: CASRGLAGGKTQYF
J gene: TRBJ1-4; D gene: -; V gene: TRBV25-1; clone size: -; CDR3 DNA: TGTGCCAGCAGTGAACAGGGGGAAAAACTGTTTTTT; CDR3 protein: CASSEQGEKLFF
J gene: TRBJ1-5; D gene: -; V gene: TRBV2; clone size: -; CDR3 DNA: TGTGCCAGCAGTGCCGAGACAACCCCCGAGCCCCAGCATTTT; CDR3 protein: CASSAETTPEPQHF
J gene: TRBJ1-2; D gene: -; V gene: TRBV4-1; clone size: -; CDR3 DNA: TGCGCCAGCAGTCCCCCATTACAGACTGCCGGAGGCTACACCTTC; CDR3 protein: CASSPPLQTAGGYTF
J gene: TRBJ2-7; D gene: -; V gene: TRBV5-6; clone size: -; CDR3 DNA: TGTGCCAGCAGCTTGTACAGGCTCTCCTACGAGCAGTACTTC; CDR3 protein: CASSLYRLSYEQYF
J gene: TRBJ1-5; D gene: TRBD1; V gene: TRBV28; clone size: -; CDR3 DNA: TGTGCCAGCAGAACAGGGGCCAATCAGCCCCAGCATTTT; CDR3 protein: CASRTGANQPQHF
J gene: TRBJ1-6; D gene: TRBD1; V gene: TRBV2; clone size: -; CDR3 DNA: TGTGCCAGCAGATGGACAGGGCAAAATTCACCCCTCCACTTT; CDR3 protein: CASRWTGQNSPLHF
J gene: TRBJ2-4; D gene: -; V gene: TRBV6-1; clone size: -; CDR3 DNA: TGTGCCAGCAGTGAAACCCCGGGCAGGCTAGCCAAAAACATTCAGTACTTC; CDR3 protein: CASSETPGRLAKNIQYF
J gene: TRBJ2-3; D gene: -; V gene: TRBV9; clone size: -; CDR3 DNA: TGTGCCAGCACGGAAGGGGCGGGCACAGATACGCAGTATTTT; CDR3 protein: CASTEGAGTDTQYF
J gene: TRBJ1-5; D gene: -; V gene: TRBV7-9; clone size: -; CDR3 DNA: TGTGCCAGCAGCGTCGACAGCAATCAGCCCCAGCATTTT; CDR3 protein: CASSVDSNQPQHF
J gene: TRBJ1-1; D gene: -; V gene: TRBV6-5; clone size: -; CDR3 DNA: TGTGCCAGCAGCTCCGACAGGAGCACTGAAGCTTTCTTT; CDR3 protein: CASSSDRSTEAFF
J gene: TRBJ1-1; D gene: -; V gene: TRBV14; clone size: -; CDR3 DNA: TGTGCCAGCAGCCGGCAGGTCGTGACTGAAGCTTTCTTT; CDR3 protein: CASSRQVVTEAFF
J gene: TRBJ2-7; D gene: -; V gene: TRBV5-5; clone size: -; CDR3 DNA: TGTGCCAGCAGCTTGGCTACGGGGTACGAGCAGTACTTC; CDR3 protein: CASSLATGYEQYF
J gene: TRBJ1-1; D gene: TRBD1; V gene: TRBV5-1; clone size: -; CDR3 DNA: TGCGCCAGCAGCGACATACAGGGGGCGCACACTGAAGCTTTCTTT; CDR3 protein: CASSDIQGAHTEAFF
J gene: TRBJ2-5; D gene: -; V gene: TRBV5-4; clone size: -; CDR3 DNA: TGTGCCAGCAGCTTGGACCAAGAGACCCAGTACTTC; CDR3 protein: CASSLDQETQYF
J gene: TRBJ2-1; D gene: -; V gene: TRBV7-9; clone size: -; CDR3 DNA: TGTGCCAGCAGCTTAGCCAGGGCGTCCTACAATGAGCAGTTCTTC; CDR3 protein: CASSLARASYNEQFF
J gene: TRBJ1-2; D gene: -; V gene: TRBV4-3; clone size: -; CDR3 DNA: TGCGCCAGCAGCCAAGTCGACGGGGGGTTAGTCTATGGCTACACCTTC; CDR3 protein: CASSQVDGGLVYGYTF
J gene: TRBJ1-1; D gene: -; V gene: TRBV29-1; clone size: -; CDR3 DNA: TGCAGCGTTGAGGGGCCGAACACTGAAGCTTTCTTT; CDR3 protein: CSVEGPNTEAFF
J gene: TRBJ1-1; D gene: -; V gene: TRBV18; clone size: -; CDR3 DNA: TGTGCCAGCTCACCTATGCGGGACCAAGGGGAAGCTTTCTTT; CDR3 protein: CASSPMRDQGEAFF
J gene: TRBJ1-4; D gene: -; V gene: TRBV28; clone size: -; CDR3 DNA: TGTGCCAGCAGTTTATTGCCGACAGGATCATCAACTAATGAAAAACTGTTTTTT; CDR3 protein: CASSLLPTGSSTNEKLFF
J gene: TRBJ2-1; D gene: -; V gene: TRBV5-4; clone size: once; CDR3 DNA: TGTGCCAGCAGCCTCCGACTAGGAGGCAGGGAGCAGTTCTTC; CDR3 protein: CASSLRLGGREQFF
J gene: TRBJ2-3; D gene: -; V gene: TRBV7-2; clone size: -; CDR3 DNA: TGTGCCGCCGGGGAGGAAGGCAGGCGCACAGATACGCAGTATTTT; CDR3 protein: CAAGEEGRRTDTQYF
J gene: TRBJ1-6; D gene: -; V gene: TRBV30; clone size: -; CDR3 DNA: TGTGCCTGGACGACCAATGGTTCACCCCTCCACTTT; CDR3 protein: CAWTTNGSPLHF
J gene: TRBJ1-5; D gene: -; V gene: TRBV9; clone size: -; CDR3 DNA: TGTGCCAGCAGCGTAGAAGGGTCAAATCAGCCCCAGCATTTT; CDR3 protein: CASSVEGSNQPQHF
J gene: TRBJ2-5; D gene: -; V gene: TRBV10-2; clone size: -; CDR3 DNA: TGCGCCAGCAGTGAGTCAGGGGTAGTGGAGACCCAGTACTTC; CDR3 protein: CASSESGVVETQYF
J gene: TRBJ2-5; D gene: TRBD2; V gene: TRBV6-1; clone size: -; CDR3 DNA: TGTGCCAGCAGTTCTACTAGCGGGGTGGCGGAGACCCAGTACTTC; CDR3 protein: CASSSTSGVAETQYF
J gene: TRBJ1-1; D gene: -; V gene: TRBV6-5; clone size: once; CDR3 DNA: TGTGCCAGCAGTTTTAATAGAAACACTGAAGCTTTCTTT; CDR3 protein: CASSFNRNTEAFF
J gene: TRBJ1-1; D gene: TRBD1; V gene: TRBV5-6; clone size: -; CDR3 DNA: TGTGCCAGCAGCTTATACACAGGGGGCAGAGATGAAGCTTTCTTT; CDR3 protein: CASSLYTGGRDEAFF
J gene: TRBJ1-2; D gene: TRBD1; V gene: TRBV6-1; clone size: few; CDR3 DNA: TGTGCCAGCAGTGAATGGACAGGAGCTGGCTACACCTTC; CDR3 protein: CASSEWTGAGYTF
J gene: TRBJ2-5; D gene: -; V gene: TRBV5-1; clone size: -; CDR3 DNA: TGCGCCAGCAGCGAGGCACAAGAGACCCAGTACTTC; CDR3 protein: CASSEAQETQYF
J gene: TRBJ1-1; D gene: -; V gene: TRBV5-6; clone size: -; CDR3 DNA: TGTGCCAGCAGCTTAGACAGATATGTCGACACTGAAGCTTTCTTT; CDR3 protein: CASSLDRYVDTEAFF
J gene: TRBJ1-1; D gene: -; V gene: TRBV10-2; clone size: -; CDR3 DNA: TGCGCCAGCAGGGGACTCCTAGGGGGTACTGAAGCTTTCTTT; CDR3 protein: CASRGLLGGTEAFF
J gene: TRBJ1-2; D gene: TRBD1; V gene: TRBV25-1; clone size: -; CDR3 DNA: TGTGCCAGCTCAGGACAGGGCCACTATGGCTACACCTTC; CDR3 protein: CASSGQGHYGYTF
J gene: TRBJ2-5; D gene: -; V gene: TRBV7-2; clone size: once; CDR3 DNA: TGTGCCAGCAGCGCCACTCGGGAGACCCAGTACTTC; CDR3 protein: CASSATRETQYF
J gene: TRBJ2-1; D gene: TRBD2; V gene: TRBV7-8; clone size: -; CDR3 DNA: TGTGCCAGCCGGCTTAGCGGGGGGCAGACCTACAATGAGCAGTTCTTC; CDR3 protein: CASRLSGGQTYNEQFF
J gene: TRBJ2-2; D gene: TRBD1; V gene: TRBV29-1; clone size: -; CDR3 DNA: TGCAGCGTTCCGACAGGGGGCACCGGTGGCACCGGGGAGCTGTTTTTT; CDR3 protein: CSVPTGGTGGTGELFF
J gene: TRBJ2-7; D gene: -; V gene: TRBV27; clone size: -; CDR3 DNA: TGTGCCAGCAGTTTAAGTTCTGGCAGCTACGAGCAGTACTTC; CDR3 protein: CASSLSSGSYEQYF
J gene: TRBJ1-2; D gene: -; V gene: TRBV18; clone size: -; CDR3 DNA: TGTGCCAGCTCACCCGAGGACGGCTATGGCTACACCTTC; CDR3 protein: CASSPEDGYGYTF
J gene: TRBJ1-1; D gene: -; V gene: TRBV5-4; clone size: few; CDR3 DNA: TGTGCCAGCAGCTTGGCCTTAAGCCCTGAAGCTTTCTTT; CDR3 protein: CASSLALSPEAFF
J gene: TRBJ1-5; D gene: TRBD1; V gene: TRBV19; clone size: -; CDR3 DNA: TGTGCCAGTAGTATTCCACAGGGGTTTGAAAGCAATCAGCCCCAGCATTTT; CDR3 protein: CASSIPQGFESNQPQHF
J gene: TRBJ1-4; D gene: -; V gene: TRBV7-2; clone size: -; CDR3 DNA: TGTGCCAGCAGCACCCAGATAAAGTACAATGAAAAACTGTTTTTT; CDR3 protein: CASSTQIKYNEKLFF
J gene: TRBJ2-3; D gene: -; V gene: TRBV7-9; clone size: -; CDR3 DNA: TGTGCCAGCTGGGGATTAGCGGGCACAGATACGCAGTATTTT; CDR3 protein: CASWGLAGTDTQYF
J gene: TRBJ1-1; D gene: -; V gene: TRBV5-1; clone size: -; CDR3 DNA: TGCGCCAGCAGCACGGACAGTTACACTGAAGCTTTCTTT; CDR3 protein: CASSTDSYTEAFF
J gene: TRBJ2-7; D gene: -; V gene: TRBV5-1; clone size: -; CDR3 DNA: TGCGCCAGTTCCCCTGAGTACGAGCAGTACTTC; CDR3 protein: CASSPEYEQYF
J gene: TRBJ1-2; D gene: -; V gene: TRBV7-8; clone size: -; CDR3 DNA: TGTGCCAGCAGCTTAACCAGGGCTAACTATGGCTACACCTTC; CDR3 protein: CASSLTRANYGYTF
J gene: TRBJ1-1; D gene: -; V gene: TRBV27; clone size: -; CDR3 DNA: TGTGCCAGCAGTTCTATCGGACGGTTTGAAGCTTTCTTT; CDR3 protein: CASSSIGRFEAFF
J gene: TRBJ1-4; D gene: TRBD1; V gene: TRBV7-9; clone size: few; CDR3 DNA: TGTGCCAGCAGCTTCCTGACAGGGGAGGGGGAAAAACTGTTTTTT; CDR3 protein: CASSFLTGEGEKLFF
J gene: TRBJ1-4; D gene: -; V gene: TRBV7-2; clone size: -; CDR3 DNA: TGTGCCAGCAGCCCCGGGGGGCTCAGGTTGCGGGAAAAACTGTTTTTT; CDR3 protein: CASSPGGLRLREKLFF
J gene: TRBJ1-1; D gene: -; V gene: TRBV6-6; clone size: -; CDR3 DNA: TGTGCCAGCATTGCTGACGTTGGAGCTTTCTTT; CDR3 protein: CASIADVGAFF
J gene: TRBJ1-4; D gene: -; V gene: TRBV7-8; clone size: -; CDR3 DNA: TGTGCCAGCAGCTTTGGGGGGGGCGGTGAAAAACTGTTTTTT; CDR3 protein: CASSFGGGGEKLFF
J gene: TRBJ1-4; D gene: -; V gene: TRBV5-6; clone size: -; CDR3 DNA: TGTGCCAGCAGCCTTGGTTTGATATCAGGGGCAACTAATGAAAAACTGTTTTTT; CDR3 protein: CASSLGLISGATNEKLFF
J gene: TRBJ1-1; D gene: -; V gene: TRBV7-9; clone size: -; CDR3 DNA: TGTGCCAGCAGCGCGTCTACGCAGGGACTTAAAGCTTTCTTT; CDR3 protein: CASSASTQGLKAFF
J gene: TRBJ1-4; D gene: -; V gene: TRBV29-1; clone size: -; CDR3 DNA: TGCAGCGTTGGAGGTGAAAAACTGTTTTTT; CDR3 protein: CSVGGEKLFF